One and the same sample provided the 12 T cell receptor beta chains below, sequenced in a study of vaccination effects on CD4 cells after COVID-19. ViraFEST assay sequencing came after antigen-specific CD4+ T cells were expanded with viral peptide pools. With 10 days of culture completed, CD4+ T cells were isolated. These receptors lack a known antigen. Using immunoSEQ multiplex PCR, the repertoire was profiled, and TCRdb retains in-frame clones only, with some absent. The sample shows about 79,000 clones, roughly 72% of them seen only once. The sample was CD4+ T cells from PBMCs cultured with HCoV-229E spike peptides, taken before COVID-19 vaccination. Receptors were obtained from a human donor who received a COVID-19 vaccine.

This sequence joins TRBV14 and TRBJ2-7; the D is unclear. The CDR3 contains 13 residues. The V end lost 5 bases, the J end lost 4 bases, and 12 bases lay between the germline ends. Per germline, CDR1 SGHDN and CDR2 FVKESK. CDR3 in DNA: TGTGCCAGCAGCGCTAATACAGCTTACGAGCAGTACGTC. Protein sequence: CASSANTAYEQYV.

The rearrangement joins TRBV28 to TRBJ1-1; no definite D call. V lost 6 bases to trimming and J lost 1 base, with 9 bases between them. This CDR3 is built from 13 residues. CDR1 MDHEN and CDR2 SYDVKM come from the germline V gene. The CDR3 nucleotides are TGTGCCAGCAGGACTTCGGAGAACACTGAAGCTTTCTTT. Amino acids: CASRTSENTEAFF.

The genes are TRBV5-1 and TRBJ2-5, with D possibly being TRBD2 (5 bases). CDR1 SGHRS and CDR2 YFSETQ come from the germline V gene. With 3 bases removed from V and 2 bases from J, the gap between germline ends came to 11 bases. CDR3 size: 14 residues. The CDR3 here is CASSSGLAQETQYF. Written as DNA, the CDR3 is TGCGCCAGCAGCTCAGGACTTGCACAAGAGACCCAGTACTTC. Variable domain in full (rest from reference TRBV5-1 and TRBJ2-5): KAGVTQTPRYLIKTRGQQVTLSCSPISGHRSVSWYQQTPGQGLQFLFEYFSETQRNKGNFPGRFSGRQFSNSRSEMNVSTLELGDSALYLCASSSGLAQETQYFGPGTRLLVL.

The CDR3 region is CASSRPSGSNQPQHF. The CDR3 DNA reads TGTGCCAGCAGCCGGCCCTCGGGGAGCAATCAGCCCCAGCATTTT. This rearrangement joins TRBV5-8 to TRBJ1-5, with D hard to call. Germline-derived CDR1 and CDR2 are SGHTS and YDEGEE. Trimming shortened V by 4 bases and J by 1 base, and 12 bases separated the two germline ends. The CDR3 length is 15 residues.

This clone has only a few counts. The rearrangement joins TRBV4-2 to TRBJ1-4; TRBD1 matches at 8 bases. Germline V gives CDR1 LGHNA, CDR2 YNFKEQ. This CDR3 has 15 residues. After removal of 5 bases from V and 5 bases from J, the junction contained 7 bases not matched to a gene. CDR3 DNA: TGTGCCAGCAGCGACAGGGGTAGGGAGAATGAAAAACTGTTTTTT. Translating gives CASSDRGRENEKLFF.

This chain connects TRBV6-5 to TRBJ1-1, with D possibly matching TRBD1 (6 bases). Germline V gene lookup returns CDR1 MNHEY and CDR2 SVGAGI. CDR3 length: 13 residues. V was clipped by 1 base and J by 7 bases, with 10 bases between them. The CDR3 DNA is TGTGCCAGCAGTTACTACAGGGTAGGTGAAGCTTTCTTT. Translation gives CASSYYRVGEAFF.

The chain links TRBV6-5 to TRBJ2-7, with D perhaps matching TRBD1 or TRBD2 (5 bases each). The V end was cut by 4 bases, the J end by 2 bases, with 15 bases between. Germline V gene sequence: CDR1 MNHEY, CDR2 SVGAGI. This CDR3 contains 15 residues. The CDR3 DNA sequence: TGTGCCAGCAGTTCCCGGGCTCGGGGCACCTACGAGCAGTACGTC. This gives the protein CASSSRARGTYEQYV.

This clone was recorded a few times. This chain connects TRBV5-4 to TRBJ2-2; either TRBD1 or TRBD2 may supply D (5 bases each). Germline V gives CDR1 SGHNT, CDR2 YYREEE (reference sequence). Between the trimmed V and J ends, which lost 4 bases and 1 base, there was a span of 11 bases. The CDR3 covers 15 residues. In nucleotides, the CDR3 is TGTGCCAGCAGCCCCGCGAGGGGGAACACCGGGGAGCTGTTTTTT. This translates into CASSPARGNTGELFF.

This clone was detected only once. V and J are TRBV5-1 and TRBJ1-2, with D possibly matching TRBD1 (5 bases). The CDR3 is 14 amino acids. Trimming stripped 4 bases from V and 3 bases from J, with 13 bases between. Germline V gene sequence: CDR1 SGHRS, CDR2 YFSETQ. The CDR3 region has the DNA TGCGCCAGCAGCCACCAGGGTGGTGACTATGGCTACACCTTC. Translating it yields CASSHQGGDYGYTF.

The chain combines TRBV4-2 with TRBJ2-1; 16 bases are a match to TRBD2. Germline loops: CDR1 LGHNA, CDR2 YNFKEQ. This CDR3 has 18 amino acids. The V segment lost 4 bases and the J segment 1 base; nucleotides outside the gene matches: 4. In DNA form, the CDR3 reads TGTGCCAGCAGCCCGGGACTAGCGGGGGGGCTATCCTACAATGAGCAGTTCTTC. Translation: CASSPGLAGGLSYNEQFF.

The chain recombines TRBV18 with TRBJ2-7; no firm D call. V was cut by 3 bases and J by 3 bases, with 12 bases left in between. The CDR3 has 14 amino acids. The germline V gene has CDR1 KGHSH and CDR2 LQKENI. In nucleotides, the CDR3 is TGTGCCAGCTCACCGACGACTGGGGACTACGAGCAGTACGTC. It codes for CASSPTTGDYEQYV.

The CDR3 here is CSAAGGNYGYTF. In DNA form, the CDR3 reads TGCAGCGCGGCAGGAGGGAACTATGGCTACACCTTC. The chain joins TRBV29-1 to TRBJ1-2; D is unclear. V was pared by 7 bases and J by 2 bases, with 11 bases between. Germline CDR1 and CDR2: SQVTM and ANQGSEA. This CDR3 spans 12 amino acids.